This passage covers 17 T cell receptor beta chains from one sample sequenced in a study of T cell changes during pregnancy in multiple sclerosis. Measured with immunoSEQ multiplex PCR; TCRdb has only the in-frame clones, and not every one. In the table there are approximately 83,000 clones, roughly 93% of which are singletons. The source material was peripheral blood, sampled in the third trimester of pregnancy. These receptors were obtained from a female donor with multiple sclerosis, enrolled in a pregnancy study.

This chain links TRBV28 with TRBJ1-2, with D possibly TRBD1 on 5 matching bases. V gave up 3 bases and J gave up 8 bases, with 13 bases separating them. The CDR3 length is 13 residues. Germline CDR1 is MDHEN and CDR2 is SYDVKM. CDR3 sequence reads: CASSFSGRGGYTF. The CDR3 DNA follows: TGTGCCAGCAGTTTTTCAGGGAGGGGCGGCTACACCTTC.

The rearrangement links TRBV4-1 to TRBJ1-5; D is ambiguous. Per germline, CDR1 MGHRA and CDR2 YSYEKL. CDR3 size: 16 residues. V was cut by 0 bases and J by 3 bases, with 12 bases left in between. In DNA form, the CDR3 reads TGCGCCAGCAGCCAAGATTTTACGACAACCAATCAGCCCCAGCATTTT. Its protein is CASSQDFTTTNQPQHF.

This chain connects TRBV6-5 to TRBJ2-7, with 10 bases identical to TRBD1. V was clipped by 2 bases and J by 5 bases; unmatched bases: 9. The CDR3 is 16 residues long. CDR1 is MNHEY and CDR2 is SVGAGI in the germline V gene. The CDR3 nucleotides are TGTGCCAGCAGTTACGCAGACAGGGGGCGGAAGAACGAGCAGTACTTC. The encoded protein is CASSYADRGRKNEQYF.

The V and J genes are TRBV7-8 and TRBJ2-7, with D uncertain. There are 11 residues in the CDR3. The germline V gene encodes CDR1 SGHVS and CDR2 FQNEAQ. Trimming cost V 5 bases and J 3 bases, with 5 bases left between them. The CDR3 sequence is CASSVYYEQYF. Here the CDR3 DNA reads TGTGCCAGCAGCGTATACTACGAGCAGTACTTC.

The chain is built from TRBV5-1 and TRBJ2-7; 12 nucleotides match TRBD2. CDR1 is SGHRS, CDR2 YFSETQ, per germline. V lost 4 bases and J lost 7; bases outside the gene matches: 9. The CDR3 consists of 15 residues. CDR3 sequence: CASSVWLAGGGEQYF. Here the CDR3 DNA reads TGCGCCAGCAGCGTCTGGCTAGCGGGAGGGGGGGAGCAGTACTTC.

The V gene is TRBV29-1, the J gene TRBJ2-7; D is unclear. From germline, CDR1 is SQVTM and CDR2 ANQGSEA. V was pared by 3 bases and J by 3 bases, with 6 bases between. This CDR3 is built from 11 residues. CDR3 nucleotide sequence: TGCAGCGTTGAGGGCCTCTACGAGCAGTACTTC. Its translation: CSVEGLYEQYF.

The CDR3 nucleotides are TGTGCCAGCAGCTCTAGCGTAGGGTCCTACGAGCAGTACTTC. This sequence encodes CASSSSVGSYEQYF. The chain links TRBV11-2 to TRBJ2-7; tentatively, D is TRBD2 (6 bases). This CDR3 spans 14 amino acids. Germline CDR1 and CDR2: SGHAT and FQNNGV. V was clipped by 4 bases and J by 1 base, with 11 bases between them.

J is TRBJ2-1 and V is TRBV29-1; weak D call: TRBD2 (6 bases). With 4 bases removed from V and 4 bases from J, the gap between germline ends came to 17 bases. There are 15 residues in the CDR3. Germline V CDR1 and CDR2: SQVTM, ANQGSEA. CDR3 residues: CSVGLPLARYNEQFF. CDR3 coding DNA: TGCAGCGTTGGCCTCCCCCTAGCGCGGTACAATGAGCAGTTCTTC.

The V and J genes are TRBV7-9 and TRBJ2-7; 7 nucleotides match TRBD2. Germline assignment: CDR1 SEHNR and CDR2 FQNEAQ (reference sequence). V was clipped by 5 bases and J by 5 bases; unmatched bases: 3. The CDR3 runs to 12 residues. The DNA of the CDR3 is TGTGCCAGCAGCCGACGGGGGGACGAGCAGTACTTC. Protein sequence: CASSRRGDEQYF.

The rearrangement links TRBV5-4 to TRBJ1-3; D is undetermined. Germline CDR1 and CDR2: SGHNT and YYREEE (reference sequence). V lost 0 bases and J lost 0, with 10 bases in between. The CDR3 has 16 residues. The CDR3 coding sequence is TGTGCCAGCAGCTTGGCGGGTATGAGCTCTGGAAACACCATATATTTT. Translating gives CASSLAGMSSGNTIYF.

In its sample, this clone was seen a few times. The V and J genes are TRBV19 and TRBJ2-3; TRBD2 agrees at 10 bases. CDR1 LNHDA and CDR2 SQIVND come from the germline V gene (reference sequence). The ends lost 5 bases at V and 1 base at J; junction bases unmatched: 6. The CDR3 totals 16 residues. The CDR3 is CASSFLAGEGTDTQYF. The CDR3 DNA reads TGTGCCAGTAGTTTTCTAGCGGGAGAGGGCACAGATACGCAGTATTTT.

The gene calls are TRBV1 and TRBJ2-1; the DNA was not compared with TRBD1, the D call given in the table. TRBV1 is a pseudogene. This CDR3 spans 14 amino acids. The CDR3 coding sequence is TGCACCAGCAGCCAAGATGACCCCAGGGATGAGCAGTTCTTC. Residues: CTSSQDDPRDEQFF.

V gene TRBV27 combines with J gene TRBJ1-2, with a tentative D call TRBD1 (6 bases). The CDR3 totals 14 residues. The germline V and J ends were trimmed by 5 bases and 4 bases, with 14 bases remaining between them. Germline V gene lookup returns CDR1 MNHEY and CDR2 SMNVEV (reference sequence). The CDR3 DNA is TGTGCCAGCAGTCCCCTGGGGGCAGGCTATGGCTACACCTTC. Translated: CASSPLGAGYGYTF.

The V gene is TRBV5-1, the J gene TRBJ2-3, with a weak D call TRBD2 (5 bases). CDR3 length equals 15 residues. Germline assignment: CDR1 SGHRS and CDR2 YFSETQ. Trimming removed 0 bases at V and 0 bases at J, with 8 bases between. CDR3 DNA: TGCGCCAGCAGCTTGGGAGGGTATAGCACAGATACGCAGTATTTT. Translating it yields CASSLGGYSTDTQYF.

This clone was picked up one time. Here the CDR3 DNA reads TGCGCCAGCAGCCAAGCCCCCGGGACAGGGCCTTCAACTAATGAAAAACTGTTTTTT. This sequence encodes CASSQAPGTGPSTNEKLFF. The rearrangement links TRBV4-3 to TRBJ1-4; TRBD1 aligns across 9 bases. The V and J ends lost 1 base and 0 bases, in that order; junction bases with no gene match: 9. The CDR3 is 19 amino acids. Germline loops: CDR1 LGHNA, CDR2 YSLEER.

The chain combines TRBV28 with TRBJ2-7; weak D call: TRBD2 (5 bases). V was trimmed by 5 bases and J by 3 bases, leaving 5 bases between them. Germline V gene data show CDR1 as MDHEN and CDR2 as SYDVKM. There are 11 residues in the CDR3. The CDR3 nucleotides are TGTGCCAGCAGTCGGGACTACGAGCAGTACTTC. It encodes CASSRDYEQYF.

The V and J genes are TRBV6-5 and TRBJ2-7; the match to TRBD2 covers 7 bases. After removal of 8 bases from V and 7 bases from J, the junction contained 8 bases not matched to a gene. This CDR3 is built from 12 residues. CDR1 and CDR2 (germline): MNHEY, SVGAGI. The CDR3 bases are TGTGCCAGCGGGAGGGCCAGTAGTGAGCAGTACTTC. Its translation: CASGRASSEQYF.